This TCR beta chain originates from a study of cytomegalovirus exposure and HLA in healthy donors. Notes on the study in general: Generally TCR sequences proved uncommon, though certain public TCRs appeared in numerous donors.

Germline V lookup: CDR1 SGHVS, CDR2 FQNEAQ. The CDR3 totals 15 residues. The V segment lost 5 bases and the J segment 2 bases; nucleotides outside the gene matches: 9. A multiplex PCR was run with 60 Vbeta primers and 13 Jbeta primers. The method was immunoSEQ multiplex PCR; TCRdb's version includes in-frame clones alone and lacks a portion of them. The profile covers around 120,000 clones, with less than 90% appearing a single time and under 0.3% taken by the ten largest. Comment on this clone: As yet, its antigen is unknown.

The receptor was isolated from a man aged 45-65 years in good health and CMV-seronegative. Specimen: PBMCs. V and J are TRBV7-8 and TRBJ2-7; TRBD1 aligns across 7 bases. The CDR3 DNA follows: TGTGCCAGCAGCCTGGAGACAGGGCGGACCTACGAGCAGTACTTC. Its protein is CASSLETGRTYEQYF.